What follows are 18 T cell receptor beta chains derived from one specimen sequenced in a study of Ad26.COV2.S vaccination and SARS-CoV-2 variants. Libraries were prepared by immunoSEQ multiplex PCR; TCRdb keeps only in-frame clonotypes and omits some of them. Among 400,000 to 500,000 clones listed, roughly 87% were seen once. Treatment here: 19 received Ad26.COV2.S at low or high dose, single or two shots; a few received placebo; per-sample allocation not given. All samples were drawn on day 63, counting from the first vaccine or placebo injection. Sample: peripheral blood, taken in a trial of Ad26.COV2.S vaccine versus placebo. Receptors were obtained from a person aged 18-60 years who received the Ad26.COV2.S COVID-19 vaccine or a placebo.

This rearrangement joins TRBV7-2 to TRBJ1-1; 10 positions agree with TRBD1. Per the germline V gene, CDR1 is SGHTA and CDR2 is FQGNSA. V shed 5 bases and J 6 bases; nucleotides not matched to a gene: 12. The CDR3 spans 16 residues. DNA for the CDR3: TGTGCCAGCAGCCCGCGACAGGGGGCGCCTTCTCCTGAAGCTTTCTTT. Encoded protein: CASSPRQGAPSPEAFF.

This chain joins TRBV2 and TRBJ1-4; no definite D call. CDR3 length: 13 residues. Trimming shortened V by 4 bases and J by 7 bases, and 10 bases separated the two germline ends. Germline-derived CDR1 and CDR2 are SNHLY and FYNNEI. CDR3 residues: CASSGFVGEKLFF. CDR3 DNA: TGTGCCAGCAGTGGTTTTGTGGGTGAAAAACTGTTTTTT.

The chain uses TRBV19 and TRBJ1-4; D gene uncertain. Germline lookup yields CDR1 LNHDA and CDR2 SQIVND (reference sequence). V lost 6 bases to trimming and J lost 5 bases, with 19 bases between them. The CDR3 extends over 16 amino acids. The CDR3 DNA sequence: TGTGCCAGTAGGAACCCGGACGGTTGGCGGAATGAAAAACTGTTTTTT. It translates to CASRNPDGWRNEKLFF.

Concerning this clone: Other DNA sequences of this sample code for an identical CDR3. The chain is built from TRBV9 and TRBJ1-2; D unclear. V shed 0 bases and J shed 3 bases, with 9 bases lying between them. CDR3 length equals 14 residues. The V gene's germline CDR1 is SGDLS and CDR2 YYNGEE. CDR3 DNA sequence: TGTGCCAGCAGCGTAGGATGGGTTGACTATGGCTACACCTTC. Translation gives CASSVGWVDYGYTF.

The chain links TRBV7-9 to TRBJ1-4; D is perhaps TRBD1 (6 bases). The CDR3 sequence is 16 residues long. V was clipped by 5 bases and J by 1 base, with 14 bases between them. The germline V gene has CDR1 SEHNR and CDR2 FQNEAQ (reference sequence). Written as DNA, the CDR3 is TGTGCCAGCAGCCTATCCCTCAGGGGAACTAATGAAAAACTGTTTTTT. The encoded protein is CASSLSLRGTNEKLFF. Full variable domain (remainder filled in from reference TRBV7-9 and TRBJ1-4): DTGVSQNPRHKITKRGQNVTFRCDPISEHNRLYWYRQTLGQGPEFLTYFQNEAQLEKSRLLSDRFSAERPKGSFSTLEIQRTEQGDSAMYLCASSLSLRGTNEKLFFGSGTQLSVL.

The chain combines TRBV10-3 with TRBJ2-7, with 9 bases identical to TRBD1. Germline loops: CDR1 ENHRY, CDR2 SYGVKD. The V and J ends lost 6 bases and 4 bases, in that order; junction bases with no gene match: 7. The CDR3 runs to 14 residues. CDR3 nucleotides: TGTGCCATCAGGACAGGGGGTAAACTATACGAGCAGTACTTC. Amino acid sequence: CAIRTGGKLYEQYF.

This clone appeared once. The rearrangement links TRBV24-1 to TRBJ1-2; D remains ambiguous. The CDR3 extends over 12 amino acids. V gave up 3 bases and J gave up 7 bases, with 8 bases separating them. Per germline, CDR1 KGHDR and CDR2 SFDVKD. CDR3 nucleotide sequence: TGTGCCACCAGTGATGGGTCTGGTGGCTACACCTTC. Protein: CATSDGSGGYTF.

V and J are TRBV18 and TRBJ2-5, with D tentatively TRBD2 (5 bases). The length of the CDR3 is 14 residues. Germline values: CDR1 KGHSH, CDR2 LQKENI. The germline V and J ends were trimmed by 0 bases and 5 bases, with 10 bases remaining between them. As DNA, the CDR3 is TGTGCCAGCTCACCACCGTCGGGGTCCGAGACCCAGTACTTC. It specifies CASSPPSGSETQYF.

This sequence joins TRBV7-2 and TRBJ1-2; D not certain. Deletions cut 1 base from V and 5 bases from J, with 8 bases between. Germline CDR1 and CDR2: SGHTA and FQGNSA. This CDR3 comprises 13 residues. CDR3: CASSLGSAYGYTF. Written as DNA, the CDR3 is TGTGCCAGCAGCTTAGGTTCTGCATATGGCTACACCTTC.

The chain couples TRBV5-4 to TRBJ1-2; D gene ambiguous. CDR1 is SGHNT and CDR2 is YYREEE in the germline V gene (reference sequence). Trimming took off 4 bases at V and 6 bases at J, with 16 bases between the two ends. CDR3 length: 14 amino acids. CDR3 in DNA: TGTGCCAGCAGCAGGCAGGAGCTATTCAATGGCTACACCTTC. This gives the protein CASSRQELFNGYTF.

This clone has only one observation. The chain combines TRBV6-6 with TRBJ1-4; the match to TRBD1 covers 9 bases. The V gene's germline CDR1 is MNHNY and CDR2 SVGAGI (reference sequence). Unmatched junction bases numbered 5, after V lost 6 bases and J lost 6 bases. This CDR3 is 14 amino acids long. The CDR3 sequence is CASRKGQGYEKLFF. The CDR3, as DNA: TGTGCCAGCAGAAAGGGACAGGGCTATGAAAAACTGTTTTTT.

V and J are TRBV7-9 and TRBJ2-1; 8 bases agree with TRBD2. J was trimmed by 5 bases and V by 0 bases; bases with no gene match: 6. This CDR3 has 16 amino acids. Germline CDR1 reads SEHNR; CDR2 reads FQNEAQ (reference sequence). DNA for the CDR3: TGTGCCAGCAGCTTAGCGGCGGGGGGACCAAACAATGAGCAGTTCTTC. This encodes CASSLAAGGPNNEQFF.

V is TRBV18 and J is TRBJ2-7, with a possible D match to TRBD1 (6 bases). Trimming took 5 bases from V and 0 from J, leaving 14 bases between them. Germline V gives CDR1 KGHSH, CDR2 LQKENI. This CDR3 is 15 amino acids long. CDR3 loop: CASSSSGTISYEQYV. CDR3 DNA sequence: TGTGCCAGCTCATCCTCCGGGACAATCTCCTACGAGCAGTACGTC.

The rearrangement joins TRBV5-4 to TRBJ1-1, with 11 nucleotides matching TRBD1. Germline-derived CDR1 and CDR2 are SGHNT and YYREEE (reference sequence). Losses at the gene ends were 5 bases for V and 0 bases for J; bases not matched to a gene: 3. CDR3 size: 15 residues. The CDR3 sequence is CASSRDRGVNTEAFF. The CDR3 coding sequence is TGTGCCAGCAGTCGGGACAGGGGGGTGAACACTGAAGCTTTCTTT.

The table lists this clone with a count of one. Other nucleotide sequences from this sample produce the same CDR3. This chain joins TRBV2 and TRBJ1-3, with D maybe TRBD1 (6 bases). The V and J ends lost 9 bases and 0 bases respectively, with 9 bases between them. The CDR3 has 13 amino acids. From germline, CDR1 is SNHLY and CDR2 FYNNEI. The CDR3 bases are TGTGCCAGACGGGACACCTCTGGAAACACCATATATTTT. It specifies CARRDTSGNTIYF.

CDR3 in amino acids: CASSSGSTDEQYF. CDR3 bases: TGTGCCAGCAGCTCCGGGTCCACGGACGAGCAGTACTTC. The rearrangement links TRBV7-6 to TRBJ2-7; D unresolved. V lost 4 bases and J 5 bases, leaving 12 bases between the germline ends. CDR3 length equals 13 residues. Germline lookup yields CDR1 SGHVS and CDR2 FNYEAQ.

CDR3 sequence: CASSQGAGPILNYGYTF. The CDR3 nucleotides read TGCGCCAGCAGCCAAGGGGCCGGCCCGATTCTTAACTATGGCTACACCTTC. The chain carries TRBV4-1 and TRBJ1-2; D not resolved. Looked up from germline, CDR1 is MGHRA and CDR2 is YSYEKL. The CDR3 loop spans 17 amino acids. V was trimmed by 1 base and J by 1 base, leaving 16 bases between them.

This chain joins TRBV21-1 and TRBJ2-5. TRBV21-1 is a documented pseudogene. The CDR3 extends over 12 amino acids. The CDR3 region has the DNA TGTGCCAGCAGCAAAAGTGGGGAGACCCAGTACTTC. Protein product: CASSKSGETQYF.